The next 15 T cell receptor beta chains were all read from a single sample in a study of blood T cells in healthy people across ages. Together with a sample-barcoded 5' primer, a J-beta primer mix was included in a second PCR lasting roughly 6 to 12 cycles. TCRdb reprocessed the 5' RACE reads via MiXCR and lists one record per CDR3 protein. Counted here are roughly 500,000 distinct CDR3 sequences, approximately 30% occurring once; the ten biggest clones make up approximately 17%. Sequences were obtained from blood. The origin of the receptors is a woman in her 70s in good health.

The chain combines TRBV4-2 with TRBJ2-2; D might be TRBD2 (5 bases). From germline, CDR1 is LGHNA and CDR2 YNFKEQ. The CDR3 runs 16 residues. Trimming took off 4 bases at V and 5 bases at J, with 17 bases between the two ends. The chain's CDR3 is CASSLFSGGGTGELFF. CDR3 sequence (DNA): TGTGCCAGCAGCCTTTTCAGCGGTGGAGGAACCGGGGAGCTGTTTTTT.

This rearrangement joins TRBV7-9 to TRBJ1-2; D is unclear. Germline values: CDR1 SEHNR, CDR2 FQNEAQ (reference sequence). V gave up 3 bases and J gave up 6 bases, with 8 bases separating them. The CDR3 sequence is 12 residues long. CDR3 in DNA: TGTGCCAGCAGCTTTCGCGGAGATGGCTACACCTTC. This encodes CASSFRGDGYTF.

The chain's CDR3 is CSVEEVGGLGEQYF. In nucleotides, the CDR3 is TGCAGCGTTGAAGAGGTGGGGGGTTTAGGTGAGCAGTACTTC. This sequence joins TRBV29-1 and TRBJ2-7; TRBD2 is a possible D gene (6 bases). Germline V gene sequence: CDR1 SQVTM, CDR2 ANQGSEA. CDR3 length: 14 residues. V lost 0 bases and J 7 bases, leaving 16 bases between the germline ends.

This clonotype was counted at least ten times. The CDR3 DNA sequence: TGTGCCAGCAGCTCGGGGGGAAATGAGCAGTTCTTC. Translation gives CASSSGGNEQFF. The chain uses TRBV12-3 or TRBV12-4 and TRBJ2-1; TRBD2 aligns across 7 bases. Trimming at V came to 6 bases and at J to 7 bases, leaving 3 bases not matched to a gene. This CDR3 is built from 12 residues.

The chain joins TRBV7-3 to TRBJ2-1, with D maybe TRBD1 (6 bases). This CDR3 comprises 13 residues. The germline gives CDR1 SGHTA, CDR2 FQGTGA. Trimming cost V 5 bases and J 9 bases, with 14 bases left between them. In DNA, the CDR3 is TGTGCCAGCAGCGCGACAGGTTGGGGTGAGCAGTTCTTC. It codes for CASSATGWGEQFF.

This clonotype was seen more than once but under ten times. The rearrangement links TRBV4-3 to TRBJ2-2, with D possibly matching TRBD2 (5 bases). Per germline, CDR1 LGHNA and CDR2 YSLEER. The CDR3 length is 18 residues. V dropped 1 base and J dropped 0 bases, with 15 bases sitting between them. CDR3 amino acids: CASSQGEGGGSNTGELFF. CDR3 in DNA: TGCGCCAGCAGCCAAGGGGAAGGAGGAGGATCGAACACCGGGGAGCTGTTTTTT.

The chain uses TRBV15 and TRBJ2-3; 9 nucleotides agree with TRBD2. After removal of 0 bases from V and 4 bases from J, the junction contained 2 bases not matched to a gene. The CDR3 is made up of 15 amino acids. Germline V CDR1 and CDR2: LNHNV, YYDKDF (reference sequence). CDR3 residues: CATSRERGGPDTQYF. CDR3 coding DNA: TGTGCCACCAGCAGAGAGCGGGGGGGCCCAGATACGCAGTATTTT.

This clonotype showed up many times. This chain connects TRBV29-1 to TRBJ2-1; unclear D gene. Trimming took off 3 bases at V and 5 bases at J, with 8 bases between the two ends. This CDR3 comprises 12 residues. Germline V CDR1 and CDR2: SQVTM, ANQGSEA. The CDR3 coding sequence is TGCAGCGTTGATCACCCTAACAATGAGCAGTTCTTC. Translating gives CSVDHPNNEQFF.

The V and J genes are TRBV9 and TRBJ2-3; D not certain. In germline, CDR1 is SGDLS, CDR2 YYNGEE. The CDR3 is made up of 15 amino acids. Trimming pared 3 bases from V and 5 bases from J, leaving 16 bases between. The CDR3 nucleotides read TGTGCCAGCAGCGCACTCCGTGATCCCGGAGATACGCAGTATTTT. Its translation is CASSALRDPGDTQYF. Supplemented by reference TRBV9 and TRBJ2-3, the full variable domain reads DSGVTQTPKHLITATGQRVTLRCSPRSGDLSVYWYQQSLDQGLQFLIQYYNGEERAKGNILERFSAQQFPDLHSELNLSSLELGDSALYFCASSALRDPGDTQYFGPGTRLTVL.

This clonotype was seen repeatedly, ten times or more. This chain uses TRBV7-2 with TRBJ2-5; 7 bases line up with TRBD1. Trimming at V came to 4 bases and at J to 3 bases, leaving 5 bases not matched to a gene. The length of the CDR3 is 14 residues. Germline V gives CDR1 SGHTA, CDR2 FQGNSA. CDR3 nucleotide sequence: TGTGCCAGCAGCTCAGGGACAGTCAAAGAGACCCAGTACTTC. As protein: CASSSGTVKETQYF.

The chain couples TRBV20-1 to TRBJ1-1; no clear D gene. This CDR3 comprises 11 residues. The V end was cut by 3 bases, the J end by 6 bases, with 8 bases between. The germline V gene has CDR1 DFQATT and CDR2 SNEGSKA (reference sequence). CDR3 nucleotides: TGCAGTGCTAGGGCTCCTGCTGAAGCTTTCTTT. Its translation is CSARAPAEAFF.

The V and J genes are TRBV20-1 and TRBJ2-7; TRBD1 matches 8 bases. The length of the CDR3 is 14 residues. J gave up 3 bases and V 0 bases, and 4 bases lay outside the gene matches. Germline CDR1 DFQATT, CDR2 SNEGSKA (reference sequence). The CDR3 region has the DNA TGCAGTGCTAGAGATGGGACAGGCCGCTACGAGCAGTACTTC. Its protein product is CSARDGTGRYEQYF.

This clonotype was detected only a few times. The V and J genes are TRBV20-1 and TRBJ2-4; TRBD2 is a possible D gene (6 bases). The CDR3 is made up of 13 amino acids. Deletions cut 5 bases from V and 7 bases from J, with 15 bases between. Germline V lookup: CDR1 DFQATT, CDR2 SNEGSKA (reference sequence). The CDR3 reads CSAAPRGRNIQYF. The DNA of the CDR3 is TGCAGTGCTGCCCCGCGGGGAAGGAACATTCAGTACTTC.

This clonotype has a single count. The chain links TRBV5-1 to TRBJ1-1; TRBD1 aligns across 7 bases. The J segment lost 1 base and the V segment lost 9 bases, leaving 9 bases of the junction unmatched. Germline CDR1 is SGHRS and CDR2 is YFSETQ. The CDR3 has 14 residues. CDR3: CATTSGTANTEAFF. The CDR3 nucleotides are TGCGCCACCACCTCCGGGACAGCGAACACTGAAGCTTTCTTT.

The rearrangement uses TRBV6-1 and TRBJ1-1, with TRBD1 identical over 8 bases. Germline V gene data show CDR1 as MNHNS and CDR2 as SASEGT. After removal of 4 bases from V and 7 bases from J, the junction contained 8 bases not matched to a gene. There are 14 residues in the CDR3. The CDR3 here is CASSATGAGDEAFF. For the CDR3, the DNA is TGTGCCAGCAGTGCGACAGGGGCCGGGGATGAAGCTTTCTTT.